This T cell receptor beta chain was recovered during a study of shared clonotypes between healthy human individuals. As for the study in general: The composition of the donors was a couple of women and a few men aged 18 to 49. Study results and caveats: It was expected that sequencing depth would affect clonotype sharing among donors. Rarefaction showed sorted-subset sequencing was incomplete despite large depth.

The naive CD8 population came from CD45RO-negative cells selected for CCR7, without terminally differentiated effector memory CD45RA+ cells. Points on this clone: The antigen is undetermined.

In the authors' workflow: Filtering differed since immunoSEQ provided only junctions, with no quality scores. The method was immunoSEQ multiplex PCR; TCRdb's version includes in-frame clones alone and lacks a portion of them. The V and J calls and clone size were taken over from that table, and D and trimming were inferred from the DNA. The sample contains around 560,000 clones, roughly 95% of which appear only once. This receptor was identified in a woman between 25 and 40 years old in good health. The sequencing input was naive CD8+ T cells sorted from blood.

CDR3 sequence (DNA): TGTGCCAGCAGTCCTCTCGGCTCCTACGAGCAGTACTTC. Protein product: CASSPLGSYEQYF. The genes are TRBV5-4 and TRBJ2-7, with D uncertain. The CDR3 totals 13 residues. Trimming removed 5 bases from V and 0 bases from J, with 9 bases in between. Germline V gene data show CDR1 as SGHNT and CDR2 as YYREEE (reference sequence).